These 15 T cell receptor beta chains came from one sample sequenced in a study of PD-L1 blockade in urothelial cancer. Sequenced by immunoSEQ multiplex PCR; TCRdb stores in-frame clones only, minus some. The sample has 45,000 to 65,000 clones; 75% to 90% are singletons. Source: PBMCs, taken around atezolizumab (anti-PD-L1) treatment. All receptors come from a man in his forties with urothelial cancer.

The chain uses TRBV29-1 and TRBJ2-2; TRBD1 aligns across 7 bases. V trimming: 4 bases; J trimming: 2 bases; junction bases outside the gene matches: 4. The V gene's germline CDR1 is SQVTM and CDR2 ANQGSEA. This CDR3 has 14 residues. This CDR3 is CSVADRVNTGELFF. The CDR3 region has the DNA TGCAGCGTTGCCGACAGGGTAAACACCGGGGAGCTGTTTTTT.

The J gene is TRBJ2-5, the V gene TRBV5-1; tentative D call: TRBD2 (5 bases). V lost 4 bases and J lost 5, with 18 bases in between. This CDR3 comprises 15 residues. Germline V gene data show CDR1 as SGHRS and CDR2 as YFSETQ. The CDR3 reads CASSNDSPSWETQYF. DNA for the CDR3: TGCGCCAGCAGCAACGACTCGCCTAGCTGGGAGACCCAGTACTTC.

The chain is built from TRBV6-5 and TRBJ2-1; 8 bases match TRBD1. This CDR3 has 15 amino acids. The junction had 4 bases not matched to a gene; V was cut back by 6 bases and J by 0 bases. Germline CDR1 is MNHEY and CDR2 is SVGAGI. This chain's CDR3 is CASRRTGSSYNEQFF. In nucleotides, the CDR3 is TGTGCCAGCAGGAGGACAGGGAGCTCCTACAATGAGCAGTTCTTC.

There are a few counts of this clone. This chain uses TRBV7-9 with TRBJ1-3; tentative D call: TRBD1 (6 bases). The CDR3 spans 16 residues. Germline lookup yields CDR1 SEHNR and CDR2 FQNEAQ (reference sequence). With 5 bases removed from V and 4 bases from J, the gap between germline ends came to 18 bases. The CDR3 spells CASSQRMGARGNTIYF. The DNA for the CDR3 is TGTGCCAGCAGCCAGAGGATGGGGGCGAGAGGAAACACCATATATTTT.

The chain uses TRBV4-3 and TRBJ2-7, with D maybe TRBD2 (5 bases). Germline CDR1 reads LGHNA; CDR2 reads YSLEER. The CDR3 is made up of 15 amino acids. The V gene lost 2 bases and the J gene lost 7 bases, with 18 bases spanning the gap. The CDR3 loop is CASSQRVTEVGEQYF. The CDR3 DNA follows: TGCGCCAGCAGCCAACGAGTGACGGAGGTGGGGGAGCAGTACTTC.

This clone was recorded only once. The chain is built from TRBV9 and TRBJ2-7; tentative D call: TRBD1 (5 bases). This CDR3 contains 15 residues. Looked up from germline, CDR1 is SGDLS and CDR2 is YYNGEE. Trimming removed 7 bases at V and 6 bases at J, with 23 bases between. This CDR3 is CASDRPTRPSPEQYF. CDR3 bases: TGTGCCAGCGACAGACCGACAAGGCCCTCACCCGAGCAGTACTTC.

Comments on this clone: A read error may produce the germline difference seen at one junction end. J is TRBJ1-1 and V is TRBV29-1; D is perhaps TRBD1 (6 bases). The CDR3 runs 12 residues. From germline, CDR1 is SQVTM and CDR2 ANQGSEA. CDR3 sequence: CSVEKWDTEAFF. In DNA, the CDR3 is TGCAGCGTTGAAAAATGGGACACCGAAGCTTTCTTT.

In nucleotides, the CDR3 is TGTGCCAGCAGCCCCGGGGGAAGGATGAACACTGAAGCTTTCTTT. Translated: CASSPGGRMNTEAFF. The chain joins TRBV7-9 to TRBJ1-1, with D tentatively TRBD1 (5 bases). Trimming removed 5 bases from V and 0 bases from J, with 13 bases in between. CDR3 length: 15 residues. Per the germline V gene, CDR1 is SEHNR and CDR2 is FQNEAQ (reference sequence).

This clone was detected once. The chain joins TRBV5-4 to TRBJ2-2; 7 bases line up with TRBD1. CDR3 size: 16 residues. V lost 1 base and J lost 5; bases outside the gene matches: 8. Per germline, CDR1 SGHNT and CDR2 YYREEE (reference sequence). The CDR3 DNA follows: TGTGCCAGCAGCTTGCTCAGGGGGTGGAGGACCGGGGAGCTGTTTTTT. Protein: CASSLLRGWRTGELFF.

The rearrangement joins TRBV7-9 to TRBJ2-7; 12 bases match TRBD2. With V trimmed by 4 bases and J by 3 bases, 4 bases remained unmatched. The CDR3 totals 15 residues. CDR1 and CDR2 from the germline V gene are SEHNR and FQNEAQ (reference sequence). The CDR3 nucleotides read TGTGCCAGCAGCTCGCCGACTAGCGGGAGCTACGAGCAGTACTTC. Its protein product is CASSSPTSGSYEQYF. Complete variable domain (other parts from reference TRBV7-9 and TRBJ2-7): DTGVSQNPRHKITKRGQNVTFRCDPISEHNRLYWYRQTLGQGPEFLTYFQNEAQLEKSRLLSDRFSAERPKGSFSTLEIQRTEQGDSAMYLCASSSPTSGSYEQYFGPGTRLTVT.

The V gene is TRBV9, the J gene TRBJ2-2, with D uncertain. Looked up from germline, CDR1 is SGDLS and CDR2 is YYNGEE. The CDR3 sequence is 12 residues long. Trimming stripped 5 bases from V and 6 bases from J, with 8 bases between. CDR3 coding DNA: TGTGCCAGCAGAGGAGCGTCCGGGGAGCTGTTTTTT. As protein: CASRGASGELFF.

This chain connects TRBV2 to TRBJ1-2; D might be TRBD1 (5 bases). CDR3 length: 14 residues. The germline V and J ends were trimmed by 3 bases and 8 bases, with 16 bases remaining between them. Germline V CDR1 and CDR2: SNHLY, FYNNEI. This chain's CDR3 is CASSDGGKRKGYTF. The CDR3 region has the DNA TGTGCCAGCAGTGACGGGGGGAAGAGGAAGGGCTACACCTTC.

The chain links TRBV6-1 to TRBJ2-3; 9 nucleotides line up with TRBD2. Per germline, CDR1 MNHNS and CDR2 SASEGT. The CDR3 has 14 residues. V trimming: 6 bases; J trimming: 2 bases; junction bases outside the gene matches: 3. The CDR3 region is CASRGLALTDTQYF. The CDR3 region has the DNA TGTGCCAGCAGAGGACTAGCGCTCACAGATACGCAGTATTTT.

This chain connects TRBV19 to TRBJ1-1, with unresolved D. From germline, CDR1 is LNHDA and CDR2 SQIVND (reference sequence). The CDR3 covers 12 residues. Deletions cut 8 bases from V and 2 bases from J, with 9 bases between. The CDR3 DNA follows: TGTGCCAGTTTGTCCAGAAACACTGAAGCTTTCTTT. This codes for CASLSRNTEAFF.

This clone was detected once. CDR3 in amino acids: CASSERGAYSGNTIYF. The CDR3 nucleotides are TGTGCCAGCAGTGAACGCGGCGCATACTCTGGAAACACCATATATTTT. This chain joins TRBV6-1 and TRBJ1-3; D is unclear. The germline V gene encodes CDR1 MNHNS and CDR2 SASEGT. The CDR3 contains 16 residues. The V and J ends lost 2 bases and 0 bases respectively, with 11 bases between them.